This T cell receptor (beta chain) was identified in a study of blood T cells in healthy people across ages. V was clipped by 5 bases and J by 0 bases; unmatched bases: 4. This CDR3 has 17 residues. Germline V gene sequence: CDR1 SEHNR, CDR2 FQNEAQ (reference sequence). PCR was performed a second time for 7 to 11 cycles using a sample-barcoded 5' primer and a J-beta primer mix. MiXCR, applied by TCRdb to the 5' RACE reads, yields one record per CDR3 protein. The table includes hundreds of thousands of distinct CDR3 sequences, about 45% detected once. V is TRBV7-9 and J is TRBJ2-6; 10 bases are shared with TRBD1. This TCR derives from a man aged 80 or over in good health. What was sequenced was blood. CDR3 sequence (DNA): TGTGCCAGCAGCGGGACAGGGGACATCTCTGGGGCCAACGTCCTGACTTTC. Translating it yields CASSGTGDISGANVLTF.